This entry lists 17 T cell receptor beta chains sequenced from one sample in a study of T cells in Graves' hyperthyroidism and ophthalmopathy (dated by TCRdb to the late 2010s). The receptor library was made with multiplex PCR. The data were produced on an Illumina HiSeq 2000. Amplification of TCR beta CDR3 regions was carried out from RNA transcripts. A first-round RT-PCR of the TCR CDR3 used the HTBI primer set with the Qiagen OneStep RT-PCR kit. The public reads were reanalyzed by TCRdb: fastp trimming at Q25, MiXCR alignment, in-frame beta chains only. CDR3 protein duplicates are merged, each entry listing the most common genes and DNA. The sample table lists hundreds of thousands of distinct CDR3 sequences, about 38% of them with a count of one. The top ten clonotypes cover more than 7% of the sample. The specimen was blood. All receptors derive from a man aged 18 to 30 with Graves' hyperthyroidism.

The table lists this clonotype with many counts. The V call is TRBV7-9, the J call TRBJ2-5; D not resolved. This CDR3 comprises 12 residues. Germline V gene sequence: CDR1 SEHNR, CDR2 FQNEAQ (reference sequence). The V end was cut by 5 bases, the J end by 5 bases, with 9 bases between. The CDR3 reads CASSPERETQYF. In DNA form, the CDR3 reads TGTGCCAGCAGCCCGGAACGGGAGACCCAGTACTTC. The entire variable domain, with the rest obtained from reference TRBV7-9 and TRBJ2-5, is as follows: DTGVSQNPRHKITKRGQNVTFRCDPISEHNRLYWYRQTLGQGPEFLTYFQNEAQLEKSRLLSDRFSAERPKGSFSTLEIQRTEQGDSAMYLCASSPERETQYFGPGTRLLVL.

Details on this clonotype: A much bigger clone sits one base away, suggesting this may be a read error. J is TRBJ1-1 and V is TRBV20-1; the D is unclear. Trimming cost V 7 bases and J 6 bases, with 12 bases left between them. Germline CDR1 DFQATT, CDR2 SNEGSKA (reference sequence). CDR3 length equals 11 residues. CDR3 in DNA: TGCAGTGTCCCAAGCTATCCTGAAGCTTTCTTT. Translation gives CSVPSYPEAFF.

This clonotype has only a few counts. The chain recombines TRBV6-5 with TRBJ1-1; no firm D call. Germline V gives CDR1 MNHEY, CDR2 SVGAGI. V lost 4 bases and J lost 1, with 13 bases in between. CDR3 length equals 15 residues. CDR3 in amino acids: CASSFARWRNTEAFF. DNA for the CDR3: TGTGCCAGCAGTTTCGCTCGGTGGAGGAACACTGAAGCTTTCTTT.

The chain uses TRBV29-1 and TRBJ1-1; maybe TRBD1 (5 bases). The V end was cut by 7 bases, the J end by 8 bases, with 11 bases between. Germline CDR1 and CDR2: SQVTM and ANQGSEA. CDR3 length: 10 residues. DNA for the CDR3: TGCAGCGGGTCGGGGGGAGAAGCTTTCTTT. Translated, it gives CSGSGGEAFF. The variable domain in full, with the rest retrieved from reference TRBV29-1 and TRBJ1-1, is SAVISQKPSRDICQRGTSLTIQCQVDSQVTMMFWYRQQPGQSLTLIATANQGSEATYESGFVIDKFPISRPNLTFSTLTVSNMSPEDSSIYLCSGSGGEAFFGQGTRLTVV.

This clonotype showed up many times. J is TRBJ1-1 and V is TRBV7-8; D is undetermined. This CDR3 contains 11 residues. Germline V gene lookup returns CDR1 SGHVS and CDR2 FQNEAQ. The V gene lost 1 base and the J gene lost 11 bases, with 8 bases spanning the gap. The CDR3 sequence is CASSLGIGAFF. The CDR3 region has the DNA TGTGCCAGCAGCTTAGGGATCGGGGCTTTCTTT.

CDR3 amino acids: CASSFFGRYQETQYF. Here the CDR3 DNA reads TGTGCCAGCAGCTTCTTCGGTCGATATCAAGAGACCCAGTACTTC. The chain uses TRBV7-2 and TRBJ2-5, with D hard to call. Per the germline V gene, CDR1 is SGHTA and CDR2 is FQGNSA. V shed 3 bases and J shed 2 bases, with 13 bases lying between them. The CDR3 contains 15 residues.

V is TRBV7-9 and J is TRBJ2-5, with 12 bases identical to TRBD2. From germline, CDR1 is SEHNR and CDR2 FQNEAQ (reference sequence). The CDR3 is 18 amino acids. The V and J ends lost 5 bases and 5 bases, in that order; junction bases with no gene match: 15. DNA of the CDR3: TGTGCCAGCAGCCAAGAAACGACTAGCGGGAGCTTCTGGGAGACCCAGTACTTC. Amino acid sequence: CASSQETTSGSFWETQYF.

The rearrangement links TRBV7-9 to TRBJ2-5; D may be TRBD2 (7 bases). The CDR3 has 15 amino acids. CDR1 and CDR2 (germline): SEHNR, FQNEAQ (reference sequence). The V end lost 4 bases, the J end lost 2 bases, and 14 bases lay between the germline ends. The CDR3 loop is CASSYDGGHQETQYF. CDR3 sequence (DNA): TGTGCCAGCAGCTACGACGGGGGGCATCAAGAGACCCAGTACTTC. Full variable domain (rest looked up from reference TRBV7-9 and TRBJ2-5): DTGVSQNPRHKITKRGQNVTFRCDPISEHNRLYWYRQTLGQGPEFLTYFQNEAQLEKSRLLSDRFSAERPKGSFSTLEIQRTEQGDSAMYLCASSYDGGHQETQYFGPGTRLLVL.

The chain joins TRBV13 to TRBJ2-5; TRBD1 matches at 9 bases. Germline values: CDR1 PRHDT, CDR2 FYEKMQ (reference sequence). Trimming removed 5 bases from V and 5 bases from J; junction bases left unmatched: 6. This CDR3 spans 14 amino acids. CDR3 residues: CASSASGTGETQYF. In DNA form, the CDR3 reads TGTGCCAGCAGCGCATCCGGGACAGGGGAGACCCAGTACTTC.

This clonotype was observed at least ten times. V is TRBV5-8 and J is TRBJ1-3; 8 positions agree with TRBD1. Germline assignment: CDR1 SGHTS and CDR2 YDEGEE. V was pared by 7 bases and J by 4 bases, with 4 bases of the junction left unmatched. There are 13 residues in the CDR3. The CDR3 DNA reads as TGTGCCAGCCGCACAGGGGGAGGAAACACCATATATTTT. Amino acid sequence: CASRTGGGNTIYF.

The gene calls are TRBV7-6 and TRBJ2-5, with 12 bases matching TRBD2. In germline, CDR1 is SGHVS, CDR2 FNYEAQ. CDR3 length equals 15 residues. Germline trimming cut 6 bases from V and 7 bases from J; bases unmatched to any gene: 9. The CDR3 nucleotides read TGTGCCAGCAGGGCTAGCGGGAGGGCCGAAGTGACCCAGTACTTC. Translating gives CASRASGRAEVTQYF.

The CDR3 is CAISVTSGRAENTGELFF. The CDR3 DNA reads TGTGCCATCAGTGTAACTAGCGGGAGGGCCGAGAACACCGGGGAGCTGTTTTTT. This chain uses TRBV10-3 with TRBJ2-2, with 13 bases identical to TRBD2. The germline gives CDR1 ENHRY, CDR2 SYGVKD. CDR3 length: 18 residues. The trim removed 4 bases at V and 1 base at J, leaving 6 bases unmatched.

Concerning this clonotype: The junction departs from the called germline gene at one end, perhaps through a read error. The V call is TRBV19, the J call TRBJ2-2, with TRBD2 matching 14 bases. The CDR3 extends over 17 amino acids. Germline-derived CDR1 and CDR2 are LNHDA and SQIVND (reference sequence). This CDR3 is CAGSMTRLAGGSGELFF. In DNA form, the CDR3 reads TGTGCCGGTAGTATGACCAGACTAGCGGGAGGGTCGGGGGAGCTGTTTTTT. The variable domain in full, with the rest retrieved from reference TRBV19 and TRBJ2-2, is DGGITQSPKYLFRKEGQNVTLSCEQNLNHDAMYWYRQDPGQGLRLIYYSQIVNDFQKGDIAEGYSVSREKKESFPLTVTSAQKNPTAFYLCAGSMTRLAGGSGELFFGEGSRLTVL.

A note on this clonotype: At one end the junction does not follow the germline gene, possibly because of a read error. The chain couples TRBV10-3 to TRBJ2-5; D is unclear. Germline values: CDR1 ENHRY, CDR2 SYGVKD. The CDR3 length is 15 residues. The CDR3 DNA follows: TGTGCCAGCAGTTACTCGATCGCGTACCAAGAGACCCAGTACTTC. Protein sequence: CASSYSIAYQETQYF.

This clonotype came up many times. One end of the junction fails to match germline, which may point to a read error. The chain couples TRBV5-8 to TRBJ1-4; D is undetermined. This CDR3 spans 11 amino acids. Germline V gives CDR1 SGHTS, CDR2 YDEGEE. The CDR3 protein is CASSFGEDGIF. The DNA for the CDR3 is TGTGCCAGCAGCTTTGGCGAAGACGGAATTTTT.

Only a few counts were recorded for this clonotype. The chain is built from TRBV7-2 and TRBJ1-5; no clear D gene. There are 14 residues in the CDR3. The V gene's germline CDR1 is SGHTA and CDR2 FQGNSA. V lost 5 bases and J 6 bases, leaving 14 bases between the germline ends. The CDR3 loop reads CASSQTPTGQPQHF. CDR3 coding DNA: TGTGCCAGCAGCCAGACCCCAACGGGTCAGCCCCAGCATTTT. Based on the CDR3 plus reference TRBV7-2 and TRBJ1-5, the full variable domain is GAGVSQSPSNKVTEKGKDVELRCDPISGHTALYWYRQSLGQGLEFLIYFQGNSAPDKSGLPSDRFSAERTGGSVSTLTIQRTQQEDSAVYLCASSQTPTGQPQHFGDGTRLSIL.

The rearrangement uses TRBV29-1 and TRBJ1-1; a weak D match, TRBD1 (5 bases). Trimming removed 3 bases from V and 5 bases from J, with 13 bases in between. The CDR3 extends over 13 amino acids. Looked up from germline, CDR1 is SQVTM and CDR2 is ANQGSEA. The CDR3 spells CSVDNRGGTEAFF. DNA of the CDR3: TGCAGCGTTGATAATAGGGGAGGGACTGAAGCTTTCTTT.